The source of this T cell receptor beta chain is a study of cytomegalovirus exposure and HLA in healthy donors. At the level of the study: Earlier work reported 117 million unique TCR beta sequences from 150 million to 200 million T cells. Tens of millions of unique TCRs from HLA-typed donors were held in an early data release.

Points on this clone: Its antigen is undetermined.

Study results and limitations: Later analysis found that TCR beta chains associated with HLA were more clonally expanded than other, equally common chains.

PCR used 60 Vbeta primers and 13 Jbeta primers. The protocol was immunoSEQ multiplex PCR, while the TCRdb copy is restricted to in-frame clones and leaves out a portion. This sample has 100,000 to 150,000 clones, with about 70% found just once. In germline, CDR1 is MNHEY, CDR2 SVGAGI. The CDR3 runs to 14 residues. V lost 10 bases, J lost 7 bases, and 22 bases lay in between. This chain uses TRBV6-5 with TRBJ1-2; perhaps TRBD1 as D (5 bases). The receptor comes from a woman aged 60-75 years in good health and CMV-seropositive. Sequencing was carried out using PBMCs. In DNA, the CDR3 is TGTGCCACGGGAGGCGAGGGGCAGGCCAGTGGCTACACCTTC. Amino acid sequence: CATGGEGQASGYTF.